This TCR beta chain was sequenced for a study of blood T cell repertoires in COVID-19. Study context: The origin of the acute and convalescent COVID-19 samples was the United States, Italy and Spain.

The CDR3 is 18 amino acids. Germline CDR1 reads MGHRA; CDR2 reads YSYEKL. V lost 0 bases and J lost 4; bases outside the gene matches: 9. The authors' processing: Estimated nucleated cell counts came from reference gene primer amplification. Generated by immunoSEQ multiplex PCR, the TCRdb table keeps only in-frame clones and is missing some. That table furnishes V, J and clone size, whereas the DNA furnished D and trimming. The table records about 150,000 clones, about 86% of them present only once. Sequenced: PBMCs or T cells enriched from blood (not recorded which). This sequence joins TRBV4-1 and TRBJ1-6; TRBD1 agrees at 7 bases. This TCR derives from a man aged 50 or older who had recovered from COVID-19. CDR3 region: CASSQEFDGDSYNSPLHF. As DNA, the CDR3 is TGCGCCAGCAGCCAAGAGTTCGACGGGGACAGTTATAATTCACCCCTCCACTTT.